This is a list of T cell receptor beta chains from one sample in a study of OX40 agonist ivuxolimab in advanced cancers. Profiled with immunoSEQ multiplex PCR; TCRdb holds only in-frame clones, not every one. Of roughly 49,000 clones in the sample, approximately 79% were seen once. The sample was CD4+ or CD8+ T cells sorted from blood, taken in a trial of the OX40 agonist ivuxolimab. The receptors come from an adult with an advanced solid tumor such as melanoma, head and neck, liver or kidney cancer. Each CDR3 is given with its conserved first and last residue. The D gene is left open where the match is weak. Expanded clones are given a class, and other clones once, few, many or no size at all.

clone_size	d_call	v_call	j_call	cdr3_nt	cdr3_aa
-	TRBD1	TRBV6-6	TRBJ2-7	TGTGCCAGCAAGGGACAGGCCGCCTACGACTCCTACGAGCAGTACTTC	CASKGQAAYDSYEQYF
-	-	TRBV27	TRBJ1-5	TGTGCCAGCAGTCCTACCTCGAGCAATCAGCCCCAGCATTTT	CASSPTSSNQPQHF
-	-	TRBV10-3	TRBJ1-2	TGTGCCATCAGATCCGGGACCGAGAATGGCTACACCTTC	CAIRSGTENGYTF
-	-	TRBV21-1	TRBJ2-3	TGTGCCAGCAGAAAGAGAGAGGGGGACTCCCACGATGTAACAGATACGCAGTATTTT	CASRKREGDSHDVTDTQYF
few	-	TRBV5-6	TRBJ2-7	TGTGCCAGCAGCTTGGACACATACTACGAGCAGTACTTC	CASSLDTYYEQYF
-	-	TRBV7-3	TRBJ1-5	TGTGCCAGCAGCTTAGTGTGGACAGCCGAGCAGCCCCAGCATTTT	CASSLVWTAEQPQHF
-	TRBD2	TRBV11-2	TRBJ2-7	TGTGCCAGCAGCATAGCGGGAGGGCCAATTTCCTACGAGCAGTACTTC	CASSIAGGPISYEQYF
-	TRBD1	TRBV10-3	TRBJ1-1	TGTGCCATTCGGACAGGGAGCCTGAACACTGAAGCTTTCTTT	CAIRTGSLNTEAFF
-	TRBD1	TRBV5-1	TRBJ1-1	TGCGCCAGCAGCTGGGGGACAGGGGTGAACACTGAAGCTTTCTTT	CASSWGTGVNTEAFF
-	-	TRBV5-6	TRBJ2-7	TGTGCCAGCAGACAAACTGGACGGTCCTACGAACAGTACTTC	CASRQTGRSYEQYF
-	-	TRBV19	TRBJ2-3	TGTGCCAGTGAGGGGCAGGGTGAGAACACAGATACGCAGTATTTT	CASEGQGENTDTQYF